This T cell receptor beta chain originates from a study of regulatory and conventional T cells in RAG deficiency. Clones were sequenced by immunoSEQ multiplex PCR, and TCRdb holds only the in-frame ones, with some missing. The top ten hold over 0.35% of the sample, which has approximately 30,000 clones, 90% to 96% seen once. Study-level results: Omenn syndrome and CID/AS patients had roughly 100-fold fewer unique Treg TCR beta sequences, versus approximately 10-fold elsewhere. In Omenn syndrome, sorted "Tregs" may be peripherally activated cells. Shannon entropy fell and Simpson indices rose in RAG-deficient patients.

Conventional CD4+ T cells were sorted from blood as CD25-low CD127-high cells. Only a few counts were recorded for this clone. Its target is not known. V was cut by 4 bases and J by 5 bases, with 5 bases left in between. The CDR3 loop spans 11 amino acids. Germline CDR1 SNHLY, CDR2 FYNNEI. These sequences were also reported in another study, on regulatory T cells. That work contributes: The PCR used 52 TRBV and 13 TRBJ primers.

Sequenced input: CD25- CD4+ T cells sorted from blood. This clonotype was obtained from a human donor in good health. The V and J genes are TRBV2 and TRBJ2-5; D is unclear. In DNA, the CDR3 is TGTGCCAGCAGTGCTCGGGAGACCCAGTACTTC. Amino acids: CASSARETQYF.